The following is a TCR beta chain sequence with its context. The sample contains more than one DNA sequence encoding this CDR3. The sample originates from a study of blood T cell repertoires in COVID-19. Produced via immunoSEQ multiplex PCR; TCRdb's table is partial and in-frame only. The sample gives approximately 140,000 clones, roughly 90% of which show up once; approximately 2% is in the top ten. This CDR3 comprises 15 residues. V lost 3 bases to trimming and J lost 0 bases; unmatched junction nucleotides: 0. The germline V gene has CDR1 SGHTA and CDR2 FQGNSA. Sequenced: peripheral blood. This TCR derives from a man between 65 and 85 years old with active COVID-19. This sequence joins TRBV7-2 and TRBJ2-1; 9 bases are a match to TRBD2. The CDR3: CASSFSGSSYNEQFF. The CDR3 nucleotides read TGTGCCAGCAGCTTTAGCGGGAGCTCCTACAATGAGCAGTTCTTC.